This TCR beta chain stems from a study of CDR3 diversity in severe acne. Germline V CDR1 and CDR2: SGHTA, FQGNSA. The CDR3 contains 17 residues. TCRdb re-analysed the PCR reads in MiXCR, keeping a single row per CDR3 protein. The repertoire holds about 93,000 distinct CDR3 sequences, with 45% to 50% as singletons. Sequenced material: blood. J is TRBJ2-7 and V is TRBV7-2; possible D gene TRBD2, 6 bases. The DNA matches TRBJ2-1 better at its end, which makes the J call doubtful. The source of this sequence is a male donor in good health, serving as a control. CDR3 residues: CASSLVLAASSYNEQFF. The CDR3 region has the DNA TGTGCCAGCAGCTTAGTGTTAGCGGCTTCCTCCTACAATGAGCAGTTCTTC.